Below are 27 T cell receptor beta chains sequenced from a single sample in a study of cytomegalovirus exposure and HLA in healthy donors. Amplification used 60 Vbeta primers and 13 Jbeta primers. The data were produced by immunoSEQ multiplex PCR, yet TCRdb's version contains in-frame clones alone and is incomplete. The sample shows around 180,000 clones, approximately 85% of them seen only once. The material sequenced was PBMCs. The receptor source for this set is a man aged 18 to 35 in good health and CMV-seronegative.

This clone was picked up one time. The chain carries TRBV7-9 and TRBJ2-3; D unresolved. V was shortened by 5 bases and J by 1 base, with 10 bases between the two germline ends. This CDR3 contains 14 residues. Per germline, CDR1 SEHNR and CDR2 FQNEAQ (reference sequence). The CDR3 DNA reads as TGTGCCAGCAGCGGAGTTAGAGGCACAGATACGCAGTATTTT. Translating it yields CASSGVRGTDTQYF.

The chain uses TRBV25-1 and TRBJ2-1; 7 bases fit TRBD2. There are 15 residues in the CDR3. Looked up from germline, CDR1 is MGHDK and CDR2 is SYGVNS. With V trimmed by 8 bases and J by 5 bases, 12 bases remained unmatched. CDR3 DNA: TGTGCCAGCCGAGAAAGCGGGATCATCAACAATGAGCAGTTCTTC. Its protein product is CASRESGIINNEQFF.

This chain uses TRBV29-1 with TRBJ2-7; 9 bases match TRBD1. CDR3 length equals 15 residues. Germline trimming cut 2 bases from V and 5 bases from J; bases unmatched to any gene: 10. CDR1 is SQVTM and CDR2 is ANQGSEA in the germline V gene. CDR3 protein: CSVETLGQGIDEQYF. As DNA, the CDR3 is TGCAGCGTTGAAACCCTGGGACAGGGAATCGACGAGCAGTACTTC.

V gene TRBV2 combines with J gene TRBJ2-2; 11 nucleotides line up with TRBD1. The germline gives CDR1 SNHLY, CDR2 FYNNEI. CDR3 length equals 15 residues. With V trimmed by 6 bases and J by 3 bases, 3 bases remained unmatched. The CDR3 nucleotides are TGTGCCAGCAGGGACAGGGGGCGCGACACCGGGGAGCTGTTTTTT. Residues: CASRDRGRDTGELFF.

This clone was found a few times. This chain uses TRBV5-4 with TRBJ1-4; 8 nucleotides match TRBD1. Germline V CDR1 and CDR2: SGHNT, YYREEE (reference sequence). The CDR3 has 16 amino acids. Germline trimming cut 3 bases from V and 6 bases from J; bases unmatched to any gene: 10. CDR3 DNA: TGTGCCAGCAGCTCGCTTAACCAGGGGGCTGATGAAAAACTGTTTTTT. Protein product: CASSSLNQGADEKLFF.

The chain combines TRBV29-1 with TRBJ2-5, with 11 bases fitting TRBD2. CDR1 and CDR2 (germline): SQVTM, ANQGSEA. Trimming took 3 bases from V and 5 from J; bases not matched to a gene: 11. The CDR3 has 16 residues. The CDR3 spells CSVDFSGRAGGETQYF. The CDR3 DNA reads TGCAGCGTTGATTTTAGCGGGAGGGCCGGGGGGGAGACCCAGTACTTC.

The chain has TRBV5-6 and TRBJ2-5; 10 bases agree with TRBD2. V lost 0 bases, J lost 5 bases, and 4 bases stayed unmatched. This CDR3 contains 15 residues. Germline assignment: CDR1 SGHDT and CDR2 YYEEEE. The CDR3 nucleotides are TGTGCCAGCAGCTTGGCCAGAGCGGGAGGGGAGACCCAGTACTTC. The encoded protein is CASSLARAGGETQYF.

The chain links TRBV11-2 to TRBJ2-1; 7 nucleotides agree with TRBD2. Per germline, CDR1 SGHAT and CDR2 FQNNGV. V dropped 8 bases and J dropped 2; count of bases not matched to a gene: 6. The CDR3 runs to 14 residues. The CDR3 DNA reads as TGTGCCAGCCTAGCGGTAAGCCCCTACAATGAGCAGTTCTTC. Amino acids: CASLAVSPYNEQFF.

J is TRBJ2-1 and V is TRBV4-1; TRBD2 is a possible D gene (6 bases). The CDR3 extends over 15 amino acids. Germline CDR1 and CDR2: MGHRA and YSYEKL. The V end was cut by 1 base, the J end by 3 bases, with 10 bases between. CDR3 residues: CASSQAGRSYNEQFF. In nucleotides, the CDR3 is TGCGCCAGCAGCCAAGCCGGGAGAAGCTACAATGAGCAGTTCTTC.

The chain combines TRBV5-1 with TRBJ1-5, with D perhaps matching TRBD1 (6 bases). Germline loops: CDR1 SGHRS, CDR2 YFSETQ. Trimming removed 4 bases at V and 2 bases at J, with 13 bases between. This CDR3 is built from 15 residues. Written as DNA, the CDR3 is TGCGCCAGCAGCCCCGGGGGGGGCGGCAATCAGCCCCAGCATTTT. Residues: CASSPGGGGNQPQHF.

In DNA, the CDR3 is TGTGCCAGTAGTATAGATAGGACAGGGGCAGATACGCAGTATTTT. It is translated as CASSIDRTGADTQYF. The rearrangement links TRBV19 to TRBJ2-3; 9 positions agree with TRBD1. V dropped 0 bases and J dropped 4; count of bases not matched to a gene: 2. The CDR3 is 15 residues long. Germline loops: CDR1 LNHDA, CDR2 SQIVND (reference sequence).

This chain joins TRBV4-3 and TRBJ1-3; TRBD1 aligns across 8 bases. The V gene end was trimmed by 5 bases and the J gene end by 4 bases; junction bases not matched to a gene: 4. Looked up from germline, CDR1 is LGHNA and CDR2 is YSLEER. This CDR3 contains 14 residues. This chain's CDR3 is CASSTQGGGNTIYF. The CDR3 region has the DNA TGCGCCAGCAGCACACAGGGGGGCGGAAACACCATATATTTT.

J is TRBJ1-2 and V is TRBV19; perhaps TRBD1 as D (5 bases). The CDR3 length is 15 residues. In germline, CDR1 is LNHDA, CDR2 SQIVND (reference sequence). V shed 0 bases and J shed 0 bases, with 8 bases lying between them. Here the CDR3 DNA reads TGTGCCAGTAGTATAGAAACAGGAACTAACTATGGCTACACCTTC. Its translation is CASSIETGTNYGYTF.

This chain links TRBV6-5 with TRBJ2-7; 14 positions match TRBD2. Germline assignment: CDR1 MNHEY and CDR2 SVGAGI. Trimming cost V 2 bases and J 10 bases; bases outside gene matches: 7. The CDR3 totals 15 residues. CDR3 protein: CASSYEGTSGGSQYF. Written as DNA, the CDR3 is TGTGCCAGCAGTTACGAGGGGACTAGCGGGGGCAGCCAGTACTTC.

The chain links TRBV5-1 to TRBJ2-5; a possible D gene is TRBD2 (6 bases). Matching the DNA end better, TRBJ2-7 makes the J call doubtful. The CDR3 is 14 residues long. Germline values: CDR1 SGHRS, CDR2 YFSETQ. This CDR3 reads CASSGGLPGDEQYF. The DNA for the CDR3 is TGCGCCAGCAGCGGGGGACTGCCCGGGGACGAGCAGTACTTC.

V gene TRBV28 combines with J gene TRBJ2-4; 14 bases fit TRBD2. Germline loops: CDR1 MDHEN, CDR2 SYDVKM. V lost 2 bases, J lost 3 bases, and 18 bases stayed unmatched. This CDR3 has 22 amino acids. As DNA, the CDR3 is TGTGCCAGCAGTTTACCCCCTTCCATCGTTGGACTAGCGGGAGGACGCAAAAACATTCAGTACTTC. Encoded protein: CASSLPPSIVGLAGGRKNIQYF. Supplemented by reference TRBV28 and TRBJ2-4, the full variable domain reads DVKVTQSSRYLVKRTGEKVFLECVQDMDHENMFWYRQDPGLGLRLIYFSYDVKMKEKGDIPEGYSVSREKKERFSLILESASTNQTSMYLCASSLPPSIVGLAGGRKNIQYFGAGTRLSVL.

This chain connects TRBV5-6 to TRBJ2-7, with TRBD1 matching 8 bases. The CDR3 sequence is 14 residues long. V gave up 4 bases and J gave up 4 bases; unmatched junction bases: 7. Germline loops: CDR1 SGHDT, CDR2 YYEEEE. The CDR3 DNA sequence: TGTGCCAGCAGCACCCTGGACAGGGAGTACGAGCAGTACTTC. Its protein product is CASSTLDREYEQYF.

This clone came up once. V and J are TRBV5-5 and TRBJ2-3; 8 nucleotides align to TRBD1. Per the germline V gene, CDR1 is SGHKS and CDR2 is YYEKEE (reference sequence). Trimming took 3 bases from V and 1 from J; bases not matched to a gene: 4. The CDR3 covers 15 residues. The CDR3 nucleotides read TGTGCCAGCAGCTCGCCGGGACAGGGCACAGATACGCAGTATTTT. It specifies CASSSPGQGTDTQYF.

Here the CDR3 DNA reads TGTGCCAGCAGTACCCGGTGGGCTAGCGGGGCGGATGAGCAGTTCTTC. Translation gives CASSTRWASGADEQFF. The V and J genes are TRBV27 and TRBJ2-1; 9 nucleotides line up with TRBD2. The junction had 13 bases not matched to a gene; V was cut back by 5 bases and J by 8 bases. This CDR3 is built from 16 residues. The germline V gene has CDR1 MNHEY and CDR2 SMNVEV (reference sequence).

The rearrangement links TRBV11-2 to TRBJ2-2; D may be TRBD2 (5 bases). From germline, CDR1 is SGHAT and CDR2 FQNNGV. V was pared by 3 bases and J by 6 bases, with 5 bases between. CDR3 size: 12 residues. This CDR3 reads CASSFGAGELFF. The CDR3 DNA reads TGTGCCAGCAGCTTCGGGGCCGGGGAGCTGTTTTTT.

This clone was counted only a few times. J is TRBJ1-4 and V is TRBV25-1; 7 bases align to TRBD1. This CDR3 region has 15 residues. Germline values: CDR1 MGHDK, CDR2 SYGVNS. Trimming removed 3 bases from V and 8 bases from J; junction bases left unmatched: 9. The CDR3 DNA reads TGTGCCAGCAGTGATGACAGGGTGGCCGGCGAAAAACTGTTTTTT. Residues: CASSDDRVAGEKLFF. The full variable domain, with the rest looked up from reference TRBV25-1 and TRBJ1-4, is EADIYQTPRYLVIGTGKKITLECSQTMGHDKMYWYQQDPGMELHLIHYSYGVNSTEKGDLSSESTVSRIRTEHFPLTLESARPSHTSQYLCASSDDRVAGEKLFFGSGTQLSVL.

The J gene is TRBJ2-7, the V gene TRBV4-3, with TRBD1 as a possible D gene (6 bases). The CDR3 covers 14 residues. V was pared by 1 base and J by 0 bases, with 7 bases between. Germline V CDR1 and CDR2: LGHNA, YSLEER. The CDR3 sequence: CASSQGTDSYEQYF. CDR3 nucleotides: TGCGCCAGCAGCCAAGGGACAGACTCCTACGAGCAGTACTTC.

DNA for the CDR3: TGTGCCAGCAGCCCCCGGACAGGGGCGACGGGCGAGCAGTACTTC. As protein: CASSPRTGATGEQYF. The rearrangement uses TRBV27 and TRBJ2-7; 9 bases agree with TRBD1. J gave up 6 bases and V 6 bases, and 12 bases lay outside the gene matches. The length of the CDR3 is 15 residues. Germline V CDR1 and CDR2: MNHEY, SMNVEV (reference sequence).

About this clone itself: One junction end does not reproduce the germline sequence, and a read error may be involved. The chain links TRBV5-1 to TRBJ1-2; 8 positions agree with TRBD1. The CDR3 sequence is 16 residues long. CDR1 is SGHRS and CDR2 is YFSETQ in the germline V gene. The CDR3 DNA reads TGCGCCAGCAGCTTGGAATCAGGGGGCGCAGGGTATGGCTACATCTTC. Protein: CASSLESGGAGYGYIF.

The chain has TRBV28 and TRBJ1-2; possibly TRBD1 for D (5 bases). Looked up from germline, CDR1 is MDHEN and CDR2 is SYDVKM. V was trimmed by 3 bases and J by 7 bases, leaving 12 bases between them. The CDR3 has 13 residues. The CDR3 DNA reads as TGTGCCAGCAGTTTGACCAGGGTCGCTGGCTACACCTTC. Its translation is CASSLTRVAGYTF.

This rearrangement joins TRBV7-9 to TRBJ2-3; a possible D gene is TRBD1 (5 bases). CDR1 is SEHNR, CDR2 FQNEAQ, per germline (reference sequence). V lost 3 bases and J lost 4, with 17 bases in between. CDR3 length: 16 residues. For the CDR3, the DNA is TGTGCCAGCAGCTTCTGGGCGGACATAGGGGCAGATACGCAGTATTTT. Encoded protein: CASSFWADIGADTQYF. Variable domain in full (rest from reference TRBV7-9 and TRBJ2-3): DTGVSQNPRHKITKRGQNVTFRCDPISEHNRLYWYRQTLGQGPEFLTYFQNEAQLEKSRLLSDRFSAERPKGSFSTLEIQRTEQGDSAMYLCASSFWADIGADTQYFGPGTRLTVL.

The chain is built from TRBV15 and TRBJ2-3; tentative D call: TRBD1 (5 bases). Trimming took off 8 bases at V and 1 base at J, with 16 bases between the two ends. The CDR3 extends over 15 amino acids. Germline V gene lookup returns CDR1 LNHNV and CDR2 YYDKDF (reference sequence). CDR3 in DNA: TGTGCCACCGGCCTCGGACACAACGGCACAGATACGCAGTATTTT. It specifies CATGLGHNGTDTQYF.